Following are 30 T cell receptor beta chains from one sample sequenced in a study of blood T cell repertoires in COVID-19. The repertoire was sequenced with immunoSEQ multiplex PCR; TCRdb's copy has only in-frame clones and lacks some. The sample includes about 160,000 clones, about 85% seen only once; the top ten take about 5.8%. Sequencing was carried out using PBMCs or T cells enriched from blood (not recorded which). The receptors here all came from a woman in her 40s with acute COVID-19.

V usage is TRBV5-1 and J usage is TRBJ2-1; 16 nucleotides agree with TRBD2. Looked up from germline, CDR1 is SGHRS and CDR2 is YFSETQ. The V and J ends lost 4 bases and 5 bases, in that order; junction bases with no gene match: 6. The CDR3 is made up of 17 amino acids. CDR3 coding DNA: TGCGCCAGCAGCCCCGGGACTAGCGGGAGGGACCACAATGAGCAGTTCTTC. This sequence encodes CASSPGTSGRDHNEQFF.

The chain joins TRBV7-9 to TRBJ2-2; TRBD2 matches at 7 bases. J was trimmed by 6 bases and V by 2 bases; bases with no gene match: 6. This CDR3 is 15 amino acids long. CDR1 and CDR2 from the germline V gene are SEHNR and FQNEAQ (reference sequence). This CDR3 is CASSLRDYPPGELFF. The CDR3, as DNA: TGTGCCAGCAGCTTAAGGGACTACCCCCCCGGGGAGCTGTTTTTT.

V gene TRBV5-6 combines with J gene TRBJ1-1; TRBD1 matches 9 bases. Trimming took 7 bases from V and 6 from J; bases not matched to a gene: 10. The CDR3 totals 14 residues. The germline V gene encodes CDR1 SGHDT and CDR2 YYEEEE. The CDR3, as DNA: TGTGCCAGCGGCGGGACAGGGAGATCCGCTGAAGCTTTCTTT. It is translated as CASGGTGRSAEAFF.

V is TRBV21-1 and J is TRBJ1-2; the listed D gene, TRBD1, was not tested against the DNA. TRBV21-1 is a pseudogene segment. This CDR3 has 13 amino acids. The CDR3 protein is CAIQTGSYYGYTF. Here the CDR3 DNA reads TGTGCCATCCAGACAGGGTCCTACTATGGCTACACCTTC.

The V call is TRBV9, the J call TRBJ2-1, with D possibly being TRBD2 (5 bases). Germline V gene lookup returns CDR1 SGDLS and CDR2 YYNGEE. The length of the CDR3 is 12 residues. V lost 3 bases and J 9 bases, leaving 10 bases between the germline ends. CDR3 loop: CASSAASPEQFF. CDR3 coding DNA: TGTGCCAGCAGCGCAGCTAGCCCTGAGCAGTTCTTC.

The chain employs TRBV5-4 and TRBJ2-2; no clear D. The CDR3 is 13 amino acids. Germline loops: CDR1 SGHNT, CDR2 YYREEE (reference sequence). With 5 bases removed from V and 4 bases from J, the gap between germline ends came to 9 bases. CDR3 bases: TGTGCCAGCAGACGTCTGGCCACCGGGGAGCTGTTTTTT. Its translation: CASRRLATGELFF.

The chain employs TRBV2 and TRBJ1-3; 7 bases line up with TRBD1. Germline CDR1 SNHLY, CDR2 FYNNEI. J lost 6 bases, V lost 3 bases, and 5 bases had no gene match. CDR3 size: 14 residues. CDR3 residues: CASSDSRGANTIYF. In DNA form, the CDR3 reads TGTGCCAGCAGTGATTCCAGGGGGGCAAACACCATATATTTT.

This chain joins TRBV10-3 and TRBJ1-3, with TRBD1 as a possible D gene (6 bases). Germline loops: CDR1 ENHRY, CDR2 SYGVKD. This CDR3 contains 16 residues. The ends were cut back, 10 bases at V and 0 bases at J, with 19 bases in the middle. CDR3 coding DNA: TGTGCCACTTCTGGCGGGGGCCACCGCTCTGGAAACACCATATATTTT. Its protein product is CATSGGGHRSGNTIYF.

V gene TRBV5-4 combines with J gene TRBJ2-3; D not resolved. The CDR3 consists of 15 residues. V lost 2 bases and J lost 3, with 13 bases in between. The germline gives CDR1 SGHNT, CDR2 YYREEE (reference sequence). The DNA of the CDR3 is TGTGCCAGCAGCTTACCAGCCGCGGTTACAGATACGCAGTATTTT. Translating gives CASSLPAAVTDTQYF.

The count of this clone is one. The chain couples TRBV19 to TRBJ2-1; 11 bases fit TRBD2. CDR1 LNHDA and CDR2 SQIVND come from the germline V gene (reference sequence). The ends lost 4 bases at V and 0 bases at J; junction bases unmatched: 5. This CDR3 region has 17 residues. The CDR3 here is CASSTRGLAVSYNEQFF. CDR3 DNA: TGTGCCAGTAGTACCAGGGGACTAGCGGTCTCCTACAATGAGCAGTTCTTC.

The chain uses TRBV5-1 and TRBJ2-2; TRBD2 is a possible D gene (6 bases). V was clipped by 5 bases and J by 5 bases, with 19 bases between them. Germline values: CDR1 SGHRS, CDR2 YFSETQ. This CDR3 has 16 amino acids. CDR3 nucleotides: TGCGCCAGCAGATCGGGGGAGCGTATCCGGACCGGGGAGCTGTTTTTT. As protein: CASRSGERIRTGELFF.

This clone was observed a few times. V usage is TRBV11-2 and J usage is TRBJ2-1; the D gene is possibly TRBD2 (6 bases). Trimming cost V 4 bases and J 8 bases, with 15 bases left between them. This CDR3 comprises 14 residues. Germline V lookup: CDR1 SGHAT, CDR2 FQNNGV. The CDR3 DNA reads as TGTGCCAGCAGCTCGGGACTGCCATACGATGAGCAGTTCTTC. The encoded protein is CASSSGLPYDEQFF.

The rearrangement joins TRBV9 to TRBJ2-3; 8 bases fit TRBD1. Germline lookup yields CDR1 SGDLS and CDR2 YYNGEE. The CDR3 extends over 15 amino acids. The J segment lost 1 base and the V segment lost 2 bases, leaving 3 bases of the junction unmatched. CDR3 loop: CASSVTGVGTDTQYF. For the CDR3, the DNA is TGTGCCAGCAGCGTGACAGGGGTGGGCACAGATACGCAGTATTTT.

V and J are TRBV9 and TRBJ1-1, with D hard to call. Trimming cost V 3 bases and J 5 bases, with 8 bases left between them. In germline, CDR1 is SGDLS, CDR2 YYNGEE. CDR3 length: 12 amino acids. CDR3: CASSADGTEAFF. CDR3 DNA sequence: TGTGCCAGCAGCGCCGACGGGACTGAAGCTTTCTTT.

The rearrangement uses TRBV18 and TRBJ1-2; D is perhaps TRBD1 (6 bases). There are 15 residues in the CDR3. V was clipped by 6 bases and J by 4 bases, with 18 bases between them. Germline values: CDR1 KGHSH, CDR2 LQKENI. The CDR3 nucleotides read TGTGCCAGCTCTCCGGGGGGCGGCGGTTTCTATGGCTACACCTTC. It is translated as CASSPGGGGFYGYTF.

The chain combines TRBV5-1 with TRBJ1-3; 7 nucleotides align to TRBD1. Germline trimming cut 2 bases from V and 8 bases from J; bases unmatched to any gene: 1. Per the germline V gene, CDR1 is SGHRS and CDR2 is YFSETQ. The length of the CDR3 is 12 residues. The CDR3 is CASSFQGDTIYF. The DNA of the CDR3 is TGCGCCAGCAGCTTCCAGGGGGACACCATATATTTT.

This clone has only one observation. The chain couples TRBV3-1 (or the pseudogene TRBV3-2) to TRBJ1-6; 7 nucleotides agree with TRBD1. The J segment lost 9 bases and the V segment lost 2 bases, leaving 10 bases of the junction unmatched. This CDR3 comprises 16 residues. Germline V gene lookup returns CDR1 LGHDT and CDR2 YNNKEL (reference sequence). The CDR3 protein is CASSQLQGKGTSPLHF. The DNA of the CDR3 is TGTGCCAGCAGCCAACTACAGGGGAAGGGGACTTCACCCCTCCACTTT.

The V gene is TRBV6-5, the J gene TRBJ1-5; the D is unclear. This CDR3 comprises 14 residues. CDR1 MNHEY and CDR2 SVGAGI come from the germline V gene. V was clipped by 6 bases and J by 4 bases, with 13 bases between them. The CDR3 spells CASSQLGGNQPQHF. The CDR3 DNA reads as TGTGCCAGCAGCCAGCTCGGAGGGAATCAGCCCCAGCATTTT.

The V and J genes are TRBV13 and TRBJ2-7; 9 bases match TRBD1. Germline V gene sequence: CDR1 PRHDT, CDR2 FYEKMQ (reference sequence). V dropped 5 bases and J dropped 4; count of bases not matched to a gene: 15. The length of the CDR3 is 17 residues. The CDR3 DNA follows: TGTGCCAGCAGCCTGACCGCGAAAGGACAGGGGCTTTACGAGCAGTACTTC. It is translated as CASSLTAKGQGLYEQYF.

This clone was recorded at least ten times. V gene TRBV29-1 combines with J gene TRBJ2-3; D may be TRBD2 (5 bases). The CDR3 has 17 amino acids. V was cut by 4 bases and J by 2 bases, with 22 bases left in between. Germline CDR1 SQVTM, CDR2 ANQGSEA. The CDR3 reads CSVAPIAGREVTDTQYF. The DNA for the CDR3 is TGCAGCGTTGCGCCCATTGCGGGTCGAGAAGTCACAGATACGCAGTATTTT.

The rearrangement links TRBV11-3 to TRBJ2-3, with 12 bases matching TRBD2. The V segment lost 4 bases and the J segment 1 base; nucleotides outside the gene matches: 3. Germline V gives CDR1 SGHNT, CDR2 YENEEA. CDR3 length equals 16 residues. For the CDR3, the DNA is TGTGCCAGCAGCTCCCGGACTAGCGGGGGCACAGATACGCAGTATTTT. It is translated as CASSSRTSGGTDTQYF.

V gene TRBV13 combines with J gene TRBJ1-2; the match to TRBD1 covers 9 bases. Looked up from germline, CDR1 is PRHDT and CDR2 is FYEKMQ (reference sequence). This CDR3 has 14 amino acids. The junction had 7 bases not matched to a gene; V was cut back by 3 bases and J by 8 bases. CDR3 residues: CASSFGTGPRGYTF. The CDR3 DNA sequence: TGTGCCAGCAGCTTCGGGACAGGGCCGAGGGGCTACACCTTC. Variable domain in full (rest from reference TRBV13 and TRBJ1-2): AAGVIQSPRHLIKEKRETATLKCYPIPRHDTVYWYQQGPGQDPQFLISFYEKMQSDKGSIPDRFSAQQFSDYHSELNMSSLELGDSALYFCASSFGTGPRGYTFGSGTRLTVV.

The J gene is TRBJ2-3, the V gene TRBV11-2; 7 bases fit TRBD2. The CDR3 has 14 residues. Per germline, CDR1 SGHAT and CDR2 FQNNGV. The J segment lost 3 bases and the V segment lost 5 bases, leaving 5 bases of the junction unmatched. The CDR3 reads CASSLELATDTQYF. The CDR3 nucleotides are TGTGCCAGCAGCCTTGAACTAGCGACAGATACGCAGTATTTT.

The chain joins TRBV7-2 to TRBJ1-2; maybe TRBD1 (5 bases). Per the germline V gene, CDR1 is SGHTA and CDR2 is FQGNSA. The CDR3 has 19 residues. V was cut by 1 base and J by 3 bases, with 24 bases left in between. CDR3 nucleotide sequence: TGTGCCAGCAGCTTAGACCGACCATCCATAAGGGGCCTTGACTATGGCTACACCTTC. This codes for CASSLDRPSIRGLDYGYTF.

The J gene is TRBJ2-2, the V gene TRBV4-1; the match to TRBD2 covers 9 bases. J lost 4 bases, V lost 1 base, and 4 bases had no gene match. Looked up from germline, CDR1 is MGHRA and CDR2 is YSYEKL. The CDR3 is 16 amino acids. The CDR3 DNA sequence: TGCGCCAGCAGCCAAGGCGGCGGGAGGGCCACCGGGGAGCTGTTTTTT. This sequence encodes CASSQGGGRATGELFF.

This clone appeared a few times. The J gene is TRBJ2-7, the V gene TRBV18; 11 nucleotides match TRBD2. The CDR3 runs to 16 residues. V gave up 3 bases and J gave up 3 bases; unmatched junction bases: 7. Germline V gives CDR1 KGHSH, CDR2 LQKENI. Here the CDR3 reads CASSPSPGTSGYEQYF. DNA for the CDR3: TGTGCCAGCTCACCGTCGCCCGGGACTAGCGGCTACGAGCAGTACTTC.

The chain combines TRBV4-1 with TRBJ1-3, with D hard to call. Per the germline V gene, CDR1 is MGHRA and CDR2 is YSYEKL. V was trimmed by 2 bases and J by 11 bases, leaving 22 bases between them. The CDR3 contains 16 residues. CDR3 sequence (DNA): TGCGCCAGCAGCCAACCCCCTCGGAGTGACGGAGAGGCCATATATTTT. This translates into CASSQPPRSDGEAIYF.

J is TRBJ1-6 and V is TRBV6-5, with unresolved D. CDR1 MNHEY and CDR2 SVGAGI come from the germline V gene. The CDR3 length is 14 residues. Trimming cost V 9 bases and J 4 bases, with 13 bases left between them. CDR3 amino acids: CASSRERYNSPLHF. CDR3 DNA sequence: TGTGCCAGTTCAAGGGAGCGGTATAATTCACCCCTCCACTTT.

Only one count was recorded for this clone. Here the CDR3 reads CASSRQGNYYNEQFF. For the CDR3, the DNA is TGTGCCAGCAGTCGACAGGGCAACTATTACAATGAGCAGTTCTTC. The rearrangement uses TRBV2 and TRBJ2-1; TRBD1 matches at 7 bases. The length of the CDR3 is 15 residues. Germline assignment: CDR1 SNHLY and CDR2 FYNNEI. V was pared by 5 bases and J by 4 bases, with 8 bases of the junction left unmatched. Variable domain in full (rest from reference TRBV2 and TRBJ2-1): EPEVTQTPSHQVTQMGQEVILRCVPISNHLYFYWYRQILGQKVEFLVSFYNNEISEKSEIFDDQFSVERPDGSNFTLKIRSTKLEDSAMYFCASSRQGNYYNEQFFGPGTRLTVL.

This chain connects TRBV11-2 to TRBJ2-7, with 14 positions matching TRBD2. V lost 5 bases, J lost 2 bases, and 2 bases stayed unmatched. Germline V lookup: CDR1 SGHAT, CDR2 FQNNGV. The CDR3 sequence is 15 residues long. The CDR3 loop reads CASSLGLAGAYEQYF. As DNA, the CDR3 is TGTGCCAGCAGCCTGGGACTAGCGGGAGCCTACGAGCAGTACTTC.